The clone carrying this TCR beta chain was detected only once. CDR3 length: 13 amino acids. Looked up from germline, CDR1 is SGHRS and CDR2 is YFSETQ. V was trimmed by 1 base and J by 13 bases, leaving 14 bases between them. This sample was included in a study of T cell changes during pregnancy in multiple sclerosis. Repertoires were generated with immunoSEQ multiplex PCR, while TCRdb's copy carries only in-frame clones and drops some. Of 40,000 or so clones listed, approximately 90% are singletons. The sample here was CD4+ T cells from peripheral blood mononuclear cells, taken in the third trimester of pregnancy. V gene TRBV5-1 combines with J gene TRBJ1-4; maybe TRBD1 (6 bases). The receptor's source is a female donor in good health, enrolled as a control in a pregnancy study. CDR3 coding DNA: TGCGCCAGCAGCTTGCTCCCGGACAGTATACTGTTTTTT. Its protein product is CASSLLPDSILFF.